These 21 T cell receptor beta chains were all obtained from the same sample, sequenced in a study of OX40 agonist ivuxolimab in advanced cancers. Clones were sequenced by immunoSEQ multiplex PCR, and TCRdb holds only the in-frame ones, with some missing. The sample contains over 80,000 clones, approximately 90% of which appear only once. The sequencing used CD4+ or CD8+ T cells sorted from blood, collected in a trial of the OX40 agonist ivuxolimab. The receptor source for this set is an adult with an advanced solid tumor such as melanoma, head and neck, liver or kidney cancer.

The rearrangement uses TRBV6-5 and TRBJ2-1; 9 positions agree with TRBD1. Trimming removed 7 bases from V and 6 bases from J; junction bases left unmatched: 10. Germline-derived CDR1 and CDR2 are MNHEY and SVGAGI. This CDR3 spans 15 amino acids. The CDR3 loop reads CASTHRDRVGNEQFF. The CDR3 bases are TGTGCCAGCACCCACCGGGACAGGGTGGGCAATGAGCAGTTCTTC.

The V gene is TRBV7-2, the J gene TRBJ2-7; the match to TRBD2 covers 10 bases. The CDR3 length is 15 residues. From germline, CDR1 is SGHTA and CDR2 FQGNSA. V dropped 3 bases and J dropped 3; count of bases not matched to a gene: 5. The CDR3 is CASSFQAGGVYEQYF. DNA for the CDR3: TGTGCCAGCAGCTTCCAAGCGGGAGGGGTCTACGAGCAGTACTTC.

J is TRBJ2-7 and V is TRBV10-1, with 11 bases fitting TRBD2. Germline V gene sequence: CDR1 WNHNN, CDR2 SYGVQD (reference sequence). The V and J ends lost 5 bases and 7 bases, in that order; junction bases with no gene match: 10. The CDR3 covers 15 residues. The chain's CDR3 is CASSPLLAGVGEQYF. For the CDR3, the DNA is TGCGCCAGCAGTCCACTACTAGCGGGAGTGGGAGAGCAGTACTTC.

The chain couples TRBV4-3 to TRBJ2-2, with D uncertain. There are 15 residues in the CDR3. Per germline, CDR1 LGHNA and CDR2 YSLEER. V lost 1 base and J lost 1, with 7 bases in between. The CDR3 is CASSQGPGNTGELFF. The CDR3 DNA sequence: TGCGCCAGCAGCCAAGGCCCCGGGAACACCGGGGAGCTGTTTTTT.

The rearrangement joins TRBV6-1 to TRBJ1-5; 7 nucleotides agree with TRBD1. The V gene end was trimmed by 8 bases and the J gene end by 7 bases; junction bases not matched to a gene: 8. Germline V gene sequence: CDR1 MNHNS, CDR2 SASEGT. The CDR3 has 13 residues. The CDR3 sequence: CASGGGFEQPQHF. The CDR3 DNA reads TGTGCCAGCGGAGGGGGCTTCGAGCAGCCCCAGCATTTT.

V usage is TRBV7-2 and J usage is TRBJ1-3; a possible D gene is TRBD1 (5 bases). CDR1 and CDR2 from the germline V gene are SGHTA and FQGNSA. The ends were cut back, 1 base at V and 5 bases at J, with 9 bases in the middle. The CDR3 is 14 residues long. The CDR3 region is CASSLDGGRNTIYF. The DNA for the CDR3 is TGTGCCAGCAGCTTAGATGGGGGTAGAAACACCATATATTTT.

The CDR3, as DNA: TGTGCCAGCAGCCCCTATATAGCGGGAGGGACGAGCGAGCAGTACTTC. It translates to CASSPYIAGGTSEQYF. The chain joins TRBV11-3 to TRBJ2-7, with 11 bases that match TRBD2. The CDR3 loop spans 16 amino acids. Germline CDR1 reads SGHNT; CDR2 reads YENEEA. The V and J ends lost 5 bases and 6 bases, in that order; junction bases with no gene match: 12.

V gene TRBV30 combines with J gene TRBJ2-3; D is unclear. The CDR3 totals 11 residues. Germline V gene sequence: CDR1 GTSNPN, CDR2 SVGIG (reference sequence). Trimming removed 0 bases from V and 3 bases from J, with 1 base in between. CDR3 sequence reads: CAWSVTDTQYF. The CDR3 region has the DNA TGTGCCTGGAGTGTAACAGATACGCAGTATTTT.

The CDR3 protein is CASSLNPGSTDTQYF. CDR3 in DNA: TGTGCCAGCAGCTTAAATCCCGGAAGCACAGATACGCAGTATTTT. This chain uses TRBV7-3 with TRBJ2-3; D unresolved. The length of the CDR3 is 15 residues. Deletions cut 1 base from V and 0 bases from J, with 8 bases between. Germline V CDR1 and CDR2: SGHTA, FQGTGA. Full variable domain (remainder filled in from reference TRBV7-3 and TRBJ2-3): GAGVSQTPSNKVTEKGKYVELRCDPISGHTALYWYRQSLGQGPEFLIYFQGTGAADDSGLPNDRFFAVRPEGSVSTLKIQRTERGDSAVYLCASSLNPGSTDTQYFGPGTRLTVL.

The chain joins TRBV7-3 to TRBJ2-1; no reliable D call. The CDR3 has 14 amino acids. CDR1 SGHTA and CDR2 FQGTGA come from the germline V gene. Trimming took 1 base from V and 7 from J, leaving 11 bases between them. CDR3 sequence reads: CASSLNGERNEQFF. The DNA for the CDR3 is TGTGCCAGCAGCTTAAACGGAGAACGAAATGAGCAGTTCTTC.

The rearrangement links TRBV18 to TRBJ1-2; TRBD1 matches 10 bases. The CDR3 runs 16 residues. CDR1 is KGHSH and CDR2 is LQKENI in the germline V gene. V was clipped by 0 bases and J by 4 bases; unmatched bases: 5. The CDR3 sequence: CASSPPLTGGGYGYTF. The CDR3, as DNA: TGTGCCAGCTCACCACCGCTGACAGGGGGCGGCTATGGCTACACCTTC.

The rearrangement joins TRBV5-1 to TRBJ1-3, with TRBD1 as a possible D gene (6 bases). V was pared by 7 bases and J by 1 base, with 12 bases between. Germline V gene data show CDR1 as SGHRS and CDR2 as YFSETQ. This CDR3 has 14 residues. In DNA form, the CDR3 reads TGCGCCAGCGCTGACAGGTCTTCTGGAAACACCATATATTTT. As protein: CASADRSSGNTIYF.

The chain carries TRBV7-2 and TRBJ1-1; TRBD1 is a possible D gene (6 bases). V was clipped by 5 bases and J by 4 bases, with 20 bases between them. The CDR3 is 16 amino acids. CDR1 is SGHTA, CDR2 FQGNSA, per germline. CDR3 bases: TGTGCCAGCAGCCCACAGGGAGGGGGAAGCGCCACTGAAGCTTTCTTT. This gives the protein CASSPQGGGSATEAFF.

This CDR3 reads CASSLRTGGLEQYF. CDR3 nucleotides: TGTGCCAGCAGCCTGCGGACAGGGGGGCTCGAGCAGTACTTC. V and J are TRBV6-5 and TRBJ2-7, with 10 bases matching TRBD1. CDR3 length: 14 residues. Per the germline V gene, CDR1 is MNHEY and CDR2 is SVGAGI. V was clipped by 6 bases and J by 6 bases; unmatched bases: 8.

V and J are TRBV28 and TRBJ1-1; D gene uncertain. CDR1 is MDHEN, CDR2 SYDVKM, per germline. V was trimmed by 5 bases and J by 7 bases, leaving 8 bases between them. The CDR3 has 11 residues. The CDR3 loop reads CASSNVFEAFF. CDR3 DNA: TGTGCCAGCAGTAATGTTTTTGAAGCTTTCTTT.

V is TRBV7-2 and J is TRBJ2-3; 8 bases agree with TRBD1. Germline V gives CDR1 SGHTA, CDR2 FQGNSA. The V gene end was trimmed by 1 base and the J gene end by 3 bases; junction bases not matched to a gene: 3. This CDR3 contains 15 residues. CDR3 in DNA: TGTGCCAGCAGCTTAGGAGGACAGGGTACAGATACGCAGTATTTT. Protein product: CASSLGGQGTDTQYF.

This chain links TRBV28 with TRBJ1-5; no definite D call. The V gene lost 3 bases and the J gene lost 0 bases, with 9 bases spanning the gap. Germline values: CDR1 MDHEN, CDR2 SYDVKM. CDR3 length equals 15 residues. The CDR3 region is CASSLMGYSNQPQHF. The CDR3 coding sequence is TGTGCCAGCAGTTTGATGGGGTATAGCAATCAGCCCCAGCATTTT. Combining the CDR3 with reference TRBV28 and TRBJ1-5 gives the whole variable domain DVKVTQSSRYLVKRTGEKVFLECVQDMDHENMFWYRQDPGLGLRLIYFSYDVKMKEKGDIPEGYSVSREKKERFSLILESASTNQTSMYLCASSLMGYSNQPQHFGDGTRLSIL.

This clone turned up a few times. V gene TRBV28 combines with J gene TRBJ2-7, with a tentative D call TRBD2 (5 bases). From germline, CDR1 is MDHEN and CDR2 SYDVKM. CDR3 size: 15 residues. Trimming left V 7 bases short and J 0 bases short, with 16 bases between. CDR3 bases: TGTGCCAGCACCCCCACGGGGAGCCCCTCCTACGAGCAGTACTTC. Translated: CASTPTGSPSYEQYF.

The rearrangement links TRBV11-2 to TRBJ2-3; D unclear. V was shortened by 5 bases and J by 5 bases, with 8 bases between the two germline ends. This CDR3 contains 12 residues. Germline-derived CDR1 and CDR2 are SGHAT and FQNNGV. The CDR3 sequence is CASSAQLDTQYF. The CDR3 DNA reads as TGTGCCAGCAGCGCTCAATTAGATACGCAGTATTTT.

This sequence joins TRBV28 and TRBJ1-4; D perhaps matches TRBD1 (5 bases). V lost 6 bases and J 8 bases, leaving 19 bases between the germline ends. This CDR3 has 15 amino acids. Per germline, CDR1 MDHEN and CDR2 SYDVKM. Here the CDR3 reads CASSNRDGVREKLFF. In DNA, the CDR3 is TGTGCCAGCAGCAACCGGGACGGTGTTCGGGAAAAACTGTTTTTT.

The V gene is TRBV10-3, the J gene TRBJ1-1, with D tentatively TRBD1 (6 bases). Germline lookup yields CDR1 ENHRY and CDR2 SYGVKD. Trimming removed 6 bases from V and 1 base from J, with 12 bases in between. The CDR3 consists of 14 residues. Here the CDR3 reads CAISSDRTNTEAFF. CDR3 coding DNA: TGTGCCATCAGCTCCGACAGGACGAACACTGAAGCTTTCTTT.